These 26 T cell receptor beta chains share one sample of origin, sequenced in a study of cytomegalovirus exposure and HLA in healthy donors. In the PCR, 60 Vbeta and 13 Jbeta primers were used. Sequencing used immunoSEQ multiplex PCR; TCRdb keeps in-frame clones, though not all of them. Of over 110,000 clones in the sample, around 80% were seen once. The sequencing sample was made of PBMCs. The receptors originated from a man aged 35-49 years in good health and CMV-seronegative.

The chain recombines TRBV5-4 with TRBJ2-1, with D possibly being TRBD2 (6 bases). The CDR3 totals 14 residues. CDR1 is SGHNT and CDR2 is YYREEE in the germline V gene (reference sequence). Trimming shortened V by 3 bases and J by 4 bases, and 11 bases separated the two germline ends. CDR3 nucleotides: TGTGCCAGCAGCTCGGCGGGGCTGTACAATGAGCAGTTCTTC. It encodes CASSSAGLYNEQFF.

This clone is a singleton in its sample. This chain joins TRBV6-1 and TRBJ1-4; 7 positions agree with TRBD1. The junction had 9 bases not matched to a gene; V was cut back by 9 bases and J by 5 bases. The CDR3 length is 14 residues. Germline V gene sequence: CDR1 MNHNS, CDR2 SASEGT. CDR3 bases: TGTGCCAGTACTTCCGGGACAGCCAATGAAAAACTGTTTTTT. Translating gives CASTSGTANEKLFF.

The chain uses TRBV25-1 and TRBJ1-2; D ambiguous. Germline V lookup: CDR1 MGHDK, CDR2 SYGVNS. The length of the CDR3 is 16 residues. Trimming pared 2 bases from V and 0 bases from J, leaving 13 bases between. Here the CDR3 DNA reads TGTGCCAGCAGTGAAAGGAGGGAACCAACTAACTATGGCTACACCTTC. Amino acid sequence: CASSERREPTNYGYTF.

This rearrangement joins TRBV7-9 to TRBJ1-1; D not certain. The germline CDR1 and CDR2 sequences are SEHNR and FQNEAQ (reference sequence). This CDR3 is 14 amino acids long. V lost 4 bases and J 2 bases, leaving 11 bases between the germline ends. CDR3 sequence (DNA): TGTGCCAGCAGCTCCCCAGGAGGAAACACTGAAGCTTTCTTT. Its protein is CASSSPGGNTEAFF.

The rearrangement links TRBV5-1 to TRBJ2-1; 7 nucleotides line up with TRBD1. Germline CDR1 SGHRS, CDR2 YFSETQ. Trimming at V came to 4 bases and at J to 5 bases, leaving 6 bases not matched to a gene. The CDR3 is made up of 14 amino acids. In DNA, the CDR3 is TGCGCCAGCAGCCGACAGGGTTCCAACAATGAGCAGTTCTTC. Translated: CASSRQGSNNEQFF.

This chain joins TRBV2 and TRBJ1-2; possibly TRBD1 for D (6 bases). The V and J ends lost 8 bases and 1 base respectively, with 8 bases between them. In germline, CDR1 is SNHLY, CDR2 FYNNEI. The CDR3 consists of 12 residues. Here the CDR3 reads CASLDSNYGYTF. The CDR3 DNA is TGTGCCAGCCTGGACAGTAACTATGGCTACACCTTC. Variable domain in full (rest from reference TRBV2 and TRBJ1-2): EPEVTQTPSHQVTQMGQEVILRCVPISNHLYFYWYRQILGQKVEFLVSFYNNEISEKSEIFDDQFSVERPDGSNFTLKIRSTKLEDSAMYFCASLDSNYGYTFGSGTRLTVV.

The rearrangement uses TRBV10-1 and TRBJ2-2; 10 nucleotides align to TRBD1. The CDR3 has 15 residues. The V and J ends lost 10 bases and 2 bases, in that order; junction bases with no gene match: 7. Germline V gives CDR1 WNHNN, CDR2 SYGVQD (reference sequence). CDR3 DNA sequence: TGCGCCACCCAAGGGACAGGGGTTAACACCGGGGAGCTGTTTTTT. This sequence encodes CATQGTGVNTGELFF.

The genes are TRBV6-5 and TRBJ2-5; tentative D call: TRBD1 (6 bases). Germline CDR1 reads MNHEY; CDR2 reads SVGAGI. The CDR3 is made up of 14 amino acids. Trimming cost V 5 bases and J 4 bases, with 14 bases left between them. CDR3 loop: CASSPRTVGETQYF. The DNA for the CDR3 is TGTGCCAGCAGTCCCAGGACAGTTGGAGAGACCCAGTACTTC.

V and J are TRBV5-4 and TRBJ2-1; 8 positions match TRBD1. This CDR3 has 16 residues. J gave up 7 bases and V 0 bases, and 9 bases lay outside the gene matches. The germline V gene has CDR1 SGHNT and CDR2 YYREEE (reference sequence). CDR3 nucleotide sequence: TGTGCCAGCAGCTTGGGGGGACAGGCCTCCGCTAATGAGCAGTTCTTC. Protein: CASSLGGQASANEQFF.

The chain employs TRBV5-1 and TRBJ2-5; 11 nucleotides match TRBD2. CDR1 SGHRS and CDR2 YFSETQ come from the germline V gene. CDR3 size: 16 residues. V shed 5 bases and J 3 bases; nucleotides not matched to a gene: 9. CDR3 protein: CASRISGGEWKETQYF. CDR3 sequence (DNA): TGCGCCAGCAGGATTAGCGGGGGGGAATGGAAAGAGACCCAGTACTTC. Drawing the rest from reference TRBV5-1 and TRBJ2-5, the complete variable domain is KAGVTQTPRYLIKTRGQQVTLSCSPISGHRSVSWYQQTPGQGLQFLFEYFSETQRNKGNFPGRFSGRQFSNSRSEMNVSTLELGDSALYLCASRISGGEWKETQYFGPGTRLLVL.

The chain recombines TRBV15 with TRBJ1-2, with 7 bases identical to TRBD1. CDR3 size: 14 residues. V dropped 1 base and J dropped 5; count of bases not matched to a gene: 4. The germline gives CDR1 LNHNV, CDR2 YYDKDF (reference sequence). CDR3 in amino acids: CATSRVGQAYGYTF. In DNA form, the CDR3 reads TGTGCCACCAGCAGAGTAGGACAGGCGTATGGCTACACCTTC.

The rearrangement joins TRBV7-2 to TRBJ1-2; D is undetermined. The V gene lost 2 bases and the J gene lost 4 bases, with 5 bases spanning the gap. CDR3 length: 12 amino acids. Germline V gene sequence: CDR1 SGHTA, CDR2 FQGNSA. Here the CDR3 DNA reads TGTGCCAGCAGCTTACAGGTCTATGGCTACACCTTC. Its protein is CASSLQVYGYTF.

The chain recombines TRBV5-4 with TRBJ2-7, with 8 bases aligning to TRBD2. CDR3 length: 15 amino acids. CDR1 is SGHNT, CDR2 YYREEE, per germline (reference sequence). Trimming cost V 3 bases and J 6 bases; bases outside gene matches: 11. The CDR3 bases are TGTGCCAGCAGCTCGGACTTGGCGGGGGGAATCGAGCAGTACTTC. Protein sequence: CASSSDLAGGIEQYF. The variable domain in full, completed from reference TRBV5-4 and TRBJ2-7, reads ETGVTQSPTHLIKTRGQQVTLRCSSQSGHNTVSWYQQALGQGPQFIFQYYREEENGRGNFPPRFSGLQFPNYSSELNVNALELDDSALYLCASSSDLAGGIEQYFGPGTRLTVT.

This clone was counted a few times. This sequence joins TRBV7-2 and TRBJ1-1; no clear D. There are 14 residues in the CDR3. V lost 5 bases, J lost 1 base, and 11 bases lay in between. Germline CDR1 is SGHTA and CDR2 is FQGNSA. The CDR3 DNA reads TGTGCCAGCAGCGTGGGCCCAGCGAACACTGAAGCTTTCTTT. Its translation is CASSVGPANTEAFF.

This rearrangement joins TRBV5-1 to TRBJ2-1, with 13 bases aligning to TRBD2. The length of the CDR3 is 16 residues. CDR1 is SGHRS and CDR2 is YFSETQ in the germline V gene. The ends lost 2 bases at V and 8 bases at J; junction bases unmatched: 7. The CDR3 nucleotides read TGCGCCAGCAGCTTACCCACTAGCGGGGGGGTTGATGAGCAGTTCTTC. Protein: CASSLPTSGGVDEQFF. The full variable domain, rest sourced from reference TRBV5-1 and TRBJ2-1, is KAGVTQTPRYLIKTRGQQVTLSCSPISGHRSVSWYQQTPGQGLQFLFEYFSETQRNKGNFPGRFSGRQFSNSRSEMNVSTLELGDSALYLCASSLPTSGGVDEQFFGPGTRLTVL.

This rearrangement joins TRBV9 to TRBJ2-7; D not certain. This CDR3 comprises 15 residues. V was cut by 1 base and J by 4 bases, with 15 bases left in between. In germline, CDR1 is SGDLS, CDR2 YYNGEE. In DNA form, the CDR3 reads TGTGCCAGCAGCGTAAACGTCCTTCCCAGGTACGAGCAGTACTTC. This encodes CASSVNVLPRYEQYF.

The chain joins TRBV19 to TRBJ1-5, with unresolved D. The ends were cut back, 8 bases at V and 5 bases at J, with 19 bases in the middle. Germline values: CDR1 LNHDA, CDR2 SQIVND (reference sequence). There are 15 residues in the CDR3. The CDR3 here is CASPGEDPVYQPQHF. CDR3 sequence (DNA): TGTGCCAGTCCGGGTGAGGATCCCGTTTATCAGCCCCAGCATTTT.

The V and J genes are TRBV19 and TRBJ1-5, with D perhaps matching TRBD1 (5 bases). Trimming removed 1 base at V and 4 bases at J, with 8 bases between. Germline V gene data show CDR1 as LNHDA and CDR2 as SQIVND (reference sequence). This CDR3 is built from 14 residues. The CDR3 protein is CASSIGAGNQPQHF. DNA for the CDR3: TGTGCCAGTAGTATAGGGGCAGGGAATCAGCCCCAGCATTTT.

V usage is TRBV5-1 and J usage is TRBJ1-6; TRBD1 matches at 8 bases. Trimming removed 0 bases from V and 5 bases from J; junction bases left unmatched: 4. Germline CDR1 and CDR2: SGHRS and YFSETQ. CDR3 length: 16 amino acids. The CDR3 DNA sequence: TGCGCCAGCAGCTTGGCCGGGGGACAGGATAATTCACCCCTCCACTTT. It yields the protein CASSLAGGQDNSPLHF. The variable domain in full, with the rest retrieved from reference TRBV5-1 and TRBJ1-6, is KAGVTQTPRYLIKTRGQQVTLSCSPISGHRSVSWYQQTPGQGLQFLFEYFSETQRNKGNFPGRFSGRQFSNSRSEMNVSTLELGDSALYLCASSLAGGQDNSPLHFGNGTRLTVT.

This clone is a singleton in its sample. The chain carries TRBV18 and TRBJ2-5; possible D gene TRBD2, 5 bases. The DNA end favors TRBJ2-7, so the J call may be wrong. The CDR3 sequence is 16 residues long. The V gene's germline CDR1 is KGHSH and CDR2 LQKENI. CDR3 coding DNA: TGTGCCAGCTCACCCCTGGGGAGAGTTCTCGAAGGCGAGCAGTACTTC. Translating gives CASSPLGRVLEGEQYF.

The genes are TRBV6-5 and TRBJ1-2, with 9 bases lining up with TRBD1. This CDR3 has 13 amino acids. V dropped 7 bases and J dropped 5; count of bases not matched to a gene: 5. CDR1 MNHEY and CDR2 SVGAGI come from the germline V gene. The CDR3 here is CASKQGADYGYTF. CDR3 sequence (DNA): TGTGCCAGCAAACAGGGGGCCGATTATGGCTACACCTTC.

This clone was seen a handful of times. The chain has TRBV19 and TRBJ1-1; TRBD1 might be the D (6 bases). This CDR3 contains 12 residues. V was clipped by 3 bases and J by 8 bases, with 10 bases between them. Per germline, CDR1 LNHDA and CDR2 SQIVND (reference sequence). In DNA, the CDR3 is TGTGCCAGTAGTATTGGGCAGGGGGAAGCTTTCTTT. Translation: CASSIGQGEAFF.

This chain uses TRBV29-1 with TRBJ2-5; 9 bases align to TRBD2. The CDR3 totals 14 residues. Germline CDR1 is SQVTM and CDR2 is ANQGSEA. Losses at the gene ends were 4 bases for V and 4 bases for J; bases not matched to a gene: 7. In DNA, the CDR3 is TGCAGCGTTGGAAGGGGACTAGCCACAGAGACCCAGTACTTC. It encodes CSVGRGLATETQYF.

In this sample, this clone turned up once. The rearrangement links TRBV5-1 to TRBJ1-1; a possible D gene is TRBD1 (6 bases). The CDR3 contains 14 residues. Germline CDR1 and CDR2: SGHRS and YFSETQ. V was clipped by 4 bases and J by 0 bases, with 10 bases between them. The CDR3 spells CASSMDSLNTEAFF. The CDR3 nucleotides are TGCGCCAGCAGCATGGACAGCTTGAACACTGAAGCTTTCTTT.

The chain links TRBV27 to TRBJ1-5; D not resolved. The germline V gene has CDR1 MNHEY and CDR2 SMNVEV (reference sequence). This CDR3 has 13 residues. Trimming shortened V by 3 bases and J by 4 bases, and 7 bases separated the two germline ends. CDR3 in DNA: TGTGCCAGCAGTTTTTGGCCTAATCAGCCCCAGCATTTT. This gives the protein CASSFWPNQPQHF.

For the CDR3, the DNA is TGTGCCAGCAGCTTATCTAGGACAGGTGGTGGCTACACCTTC. Protein sequence: CASSLSRTGGGYTF. The chain links TRBV11-2 to TRBJ1-2; TRBD1 matches at 7 bases. This CDR3 has 14 residues. V lost 2 bases to trimming and J lost 7 bases; unmatched junction nucleotides: 7. Germline CDR1 is SGHAT and CDR2 is FQNNGV.